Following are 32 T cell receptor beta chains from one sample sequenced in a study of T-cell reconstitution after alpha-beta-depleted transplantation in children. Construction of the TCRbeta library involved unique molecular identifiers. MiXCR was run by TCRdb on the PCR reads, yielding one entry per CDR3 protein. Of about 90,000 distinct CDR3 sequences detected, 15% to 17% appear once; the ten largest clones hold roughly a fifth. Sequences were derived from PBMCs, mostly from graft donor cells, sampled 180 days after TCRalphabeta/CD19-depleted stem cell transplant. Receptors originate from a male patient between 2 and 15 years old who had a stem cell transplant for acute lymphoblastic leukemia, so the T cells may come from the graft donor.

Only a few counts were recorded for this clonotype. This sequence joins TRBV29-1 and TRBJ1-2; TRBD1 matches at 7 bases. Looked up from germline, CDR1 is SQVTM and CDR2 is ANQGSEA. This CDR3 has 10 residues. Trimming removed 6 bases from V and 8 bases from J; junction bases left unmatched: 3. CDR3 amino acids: CSVDRDGYTF. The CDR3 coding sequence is TGCAGCGTCGACAGGGACGGCTACACCTTC. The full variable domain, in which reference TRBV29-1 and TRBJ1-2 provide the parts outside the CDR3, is SAVISQKPSRDICQRGTSLTIQCQVDSQVTMMFWYRQQPGQSLTLIATANQGSEATYESGFVIDKFPISRPNLTFSTLTVSNMSPEDSSIYLCSVDRDGYTFGSGTRLTVV.

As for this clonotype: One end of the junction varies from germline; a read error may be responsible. CDR3 nucleotides: TGCACCAGCAGCTTGTCCGGGGACACCATATATTTT. Amino acid sequence: CTSSLSGDTIYF. The J gene is TRBJ1-3, the V gene TRBV5-1; D not resolved. Germline lookup yields CDR1 SGHRS and CDR2 YFSETQ. This CDR3 has 12 amino acids.

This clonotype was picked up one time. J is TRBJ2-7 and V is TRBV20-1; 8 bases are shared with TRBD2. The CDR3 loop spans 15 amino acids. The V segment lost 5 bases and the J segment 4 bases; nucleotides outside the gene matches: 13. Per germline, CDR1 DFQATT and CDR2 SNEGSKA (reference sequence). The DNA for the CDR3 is TGCAGTGCTGGGGAACCAGCGGGGGTCAATTACGAGCAGTACTTC. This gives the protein CSAGEPAGVNYEQYF.

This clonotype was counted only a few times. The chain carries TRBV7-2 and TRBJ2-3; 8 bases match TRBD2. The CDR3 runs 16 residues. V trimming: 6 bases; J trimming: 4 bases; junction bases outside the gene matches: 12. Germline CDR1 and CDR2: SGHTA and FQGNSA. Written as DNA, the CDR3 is TGTGCCAGCAGTCAACGACGGGGGGGCATCGCAGATACGCAGTATTTT. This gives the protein CASSQRRGGIADTQYF.

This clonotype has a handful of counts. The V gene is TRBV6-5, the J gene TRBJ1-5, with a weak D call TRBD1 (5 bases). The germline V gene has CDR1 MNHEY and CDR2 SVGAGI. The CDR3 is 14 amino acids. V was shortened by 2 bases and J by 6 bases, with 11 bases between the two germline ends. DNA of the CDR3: TGTGCCAGCAGTTACGGCCAGGGAGGTCAGCCCCAGCATTTT. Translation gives CASSYGQGGQPQHF.

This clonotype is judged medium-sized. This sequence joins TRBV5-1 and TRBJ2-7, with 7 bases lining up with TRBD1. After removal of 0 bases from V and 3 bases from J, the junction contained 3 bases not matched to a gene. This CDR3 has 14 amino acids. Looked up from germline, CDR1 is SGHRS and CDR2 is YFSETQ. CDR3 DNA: TGCGCCAGCAGCTTGGAACAGGGGAGCTACGAGCAGTACTTC. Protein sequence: CASSLEQGSYEQYF.

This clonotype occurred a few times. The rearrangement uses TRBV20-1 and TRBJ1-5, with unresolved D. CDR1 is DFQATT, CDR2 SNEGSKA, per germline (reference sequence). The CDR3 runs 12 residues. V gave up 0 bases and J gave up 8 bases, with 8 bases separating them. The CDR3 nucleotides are TGCAGTGCTAGAGAAGGGTTTAAGCCCCAGCATTTT. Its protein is CSAREGFKPQHF.

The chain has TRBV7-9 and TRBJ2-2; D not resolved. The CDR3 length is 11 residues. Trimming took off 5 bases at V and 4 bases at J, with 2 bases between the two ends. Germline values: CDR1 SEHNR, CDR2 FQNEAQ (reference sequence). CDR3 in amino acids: CASSVTGELFF. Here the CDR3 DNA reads TGTGCCAGCAGCGTCACCGGGGAGCTGTTTTTT. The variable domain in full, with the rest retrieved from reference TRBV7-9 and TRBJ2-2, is DTGVSQNPRHKITKRGQNVTFRCDPISEHNRLYWYRQTLGQGPEFLTYFQNEAQLEKSRLLSDRFSAERPKGSFSTLEIQRTEQGDSAMYLCASSVTGELFFGEGSRLTVL.

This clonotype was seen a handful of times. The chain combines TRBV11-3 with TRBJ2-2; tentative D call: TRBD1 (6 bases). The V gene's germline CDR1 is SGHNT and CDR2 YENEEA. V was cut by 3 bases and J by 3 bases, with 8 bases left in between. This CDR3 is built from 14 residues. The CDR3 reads CASSFQGYTGELFF. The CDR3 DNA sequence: TGTGCCAGCAGCTTCCAGGGGTACACCGGGGAGCTGTTTTTT.

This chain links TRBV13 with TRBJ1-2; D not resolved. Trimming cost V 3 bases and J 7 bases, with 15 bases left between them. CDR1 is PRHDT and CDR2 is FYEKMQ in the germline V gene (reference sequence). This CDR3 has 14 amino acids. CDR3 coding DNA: TGTGCCAGCAGCTTTAAGGGTAAATTGGCTGGCTACACCTTC. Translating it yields CASSFKGKLAGYTF.

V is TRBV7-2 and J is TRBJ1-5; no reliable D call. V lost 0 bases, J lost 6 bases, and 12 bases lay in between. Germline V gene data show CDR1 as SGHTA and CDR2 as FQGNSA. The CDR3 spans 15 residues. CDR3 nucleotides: TGTGCCAGCAGCTTAGCGGGAGTCATTGGTCAGCCCCAGCATTTT. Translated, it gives CASSLAGVIGQPQHF.

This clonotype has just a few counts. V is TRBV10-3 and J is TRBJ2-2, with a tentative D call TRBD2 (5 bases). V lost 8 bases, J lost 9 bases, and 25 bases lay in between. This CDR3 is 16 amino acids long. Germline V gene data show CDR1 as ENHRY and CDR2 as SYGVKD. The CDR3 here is CAIGNPRLTRLRELFF. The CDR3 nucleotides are TGTGCCATCGGTAATCCGAGACTAACCCGACTCAGGGAGCTGTTTTTT.

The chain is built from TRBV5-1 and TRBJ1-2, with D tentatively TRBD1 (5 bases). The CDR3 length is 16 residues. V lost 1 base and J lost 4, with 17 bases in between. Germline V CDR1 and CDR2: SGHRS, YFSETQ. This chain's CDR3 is CASSLSQGTTRYGYTF. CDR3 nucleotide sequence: TGCGCCAGCAGCTTGTCCCAGGGTACGACTCGCTATGGCTACACCTTC.

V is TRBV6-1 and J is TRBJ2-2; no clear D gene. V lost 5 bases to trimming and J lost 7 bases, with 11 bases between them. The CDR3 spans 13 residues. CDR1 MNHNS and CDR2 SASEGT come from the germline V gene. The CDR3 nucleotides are TGTGCCAGCAGTACACAGCAAGGCGGGGAGCTGTTTTTT. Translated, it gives CASSTQQGGELFF.

CDR3 in DNA: TGTGCCAGCAGCTTGGGTTGGGGAGCGGGGGGGCGGTGGGAGCAGTACTTC. Its protein product is CASSLGWGAGGRWEQYF. This chain uses TRBV11-2 with TRBJ2-7, with 10 bases identical to TRBD2. There are 17 residues in the CDR3. The junction had 15 bases not matched to a gene; V was cut back by 3 bases and J by 7 bases. The germline gives CDR1 SGHAT, CDR2 FQNNGV.

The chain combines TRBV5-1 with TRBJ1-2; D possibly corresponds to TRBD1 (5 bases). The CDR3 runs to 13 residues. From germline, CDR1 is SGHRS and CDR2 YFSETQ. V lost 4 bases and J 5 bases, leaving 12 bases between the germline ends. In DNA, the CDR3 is TGCGCCAGCAGCCCGGGACGGTTGTATGGCTACACCTTC. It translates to CASSPGRLYGYTF.

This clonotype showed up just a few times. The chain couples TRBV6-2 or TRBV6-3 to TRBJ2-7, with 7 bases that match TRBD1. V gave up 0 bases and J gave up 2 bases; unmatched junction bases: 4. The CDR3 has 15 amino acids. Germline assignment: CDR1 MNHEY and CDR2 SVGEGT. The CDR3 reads CASSYSWDRTYEQYF. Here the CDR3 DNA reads TGTGCCAGCAGTTACTCGTGGGACAGAACCTACGAGCAGTACTTC.

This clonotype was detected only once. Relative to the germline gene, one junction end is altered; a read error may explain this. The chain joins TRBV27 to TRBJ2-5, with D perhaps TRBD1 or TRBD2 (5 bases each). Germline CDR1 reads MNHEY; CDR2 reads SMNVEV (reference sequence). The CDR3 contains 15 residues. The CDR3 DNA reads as TGTGCCAGCAGTTTTCTAGGGGAGTACCAAGAGACCCAGTCCTTC. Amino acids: CASSFLGEYQETQSF.

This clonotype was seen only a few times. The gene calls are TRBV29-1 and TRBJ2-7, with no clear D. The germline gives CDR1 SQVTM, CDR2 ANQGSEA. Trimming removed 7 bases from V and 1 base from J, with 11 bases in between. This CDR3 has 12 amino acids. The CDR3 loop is CSGQDGSYEQYF. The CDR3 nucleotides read TGCAGCGGTCAGGACGGGTCCTACGAGCAGTACTTC.

The DNA of the CDR3 is TGTGCCAGCTCACCCCAGCGGGGGGGCCTATCTGAGCAGTTCTTC. Protein sequence: CASSPQRGGLSEQFF. The chain uses TRBV18 and TRBJ2-1, with TRBD2 identical over 10 bases. Germline V gene lookup returns CDR1 KGHSH and CDR2 LQKENI. V lost 3 bases and J lost 9; bases outside the gene matches: 8. The CDR3 contains 15 residues.

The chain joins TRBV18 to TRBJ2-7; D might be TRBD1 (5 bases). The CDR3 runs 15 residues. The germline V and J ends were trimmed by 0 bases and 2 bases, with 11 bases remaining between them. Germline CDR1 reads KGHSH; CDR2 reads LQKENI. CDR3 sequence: CASSPPPTVTYEQYF. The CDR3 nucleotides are TGTGCCAGCTCACCACCTCCGACAGTAACCTACGAGCAGTACTTC.

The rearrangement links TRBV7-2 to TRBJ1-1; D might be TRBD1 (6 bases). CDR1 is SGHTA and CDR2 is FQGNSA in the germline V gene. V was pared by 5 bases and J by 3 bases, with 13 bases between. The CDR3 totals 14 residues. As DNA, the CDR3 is TGTGCCAGCAGCGCCAGGGGAGGGGACACTGAAGCTTTCTTT. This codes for CASSARGGDTEAFF.

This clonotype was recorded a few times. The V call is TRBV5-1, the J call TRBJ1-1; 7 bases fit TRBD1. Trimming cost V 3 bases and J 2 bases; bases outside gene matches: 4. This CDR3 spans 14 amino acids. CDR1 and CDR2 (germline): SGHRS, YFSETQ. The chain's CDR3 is CASSYGQVNTEAFF. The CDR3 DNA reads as TGCGCCAGCAGCTATGGACAGGTTAACACTGAAGCTTTCTTT.

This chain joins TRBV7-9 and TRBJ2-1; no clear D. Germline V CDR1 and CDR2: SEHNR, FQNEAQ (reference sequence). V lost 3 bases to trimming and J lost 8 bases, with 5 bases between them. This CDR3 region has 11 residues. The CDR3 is CASSFRDEQFF. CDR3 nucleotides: TGTGCCAGCAGCTTTAGGGATGAGCAGTTCTTC.

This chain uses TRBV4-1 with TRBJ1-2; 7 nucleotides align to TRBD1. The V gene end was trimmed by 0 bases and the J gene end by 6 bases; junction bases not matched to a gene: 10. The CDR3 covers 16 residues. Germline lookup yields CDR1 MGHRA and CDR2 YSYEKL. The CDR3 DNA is TGCGCCAGCAGCCAAGATCGCTGGCAGGGGGAAAATGGCTACACCTTC. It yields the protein CASSQDRWQGENGYTF.

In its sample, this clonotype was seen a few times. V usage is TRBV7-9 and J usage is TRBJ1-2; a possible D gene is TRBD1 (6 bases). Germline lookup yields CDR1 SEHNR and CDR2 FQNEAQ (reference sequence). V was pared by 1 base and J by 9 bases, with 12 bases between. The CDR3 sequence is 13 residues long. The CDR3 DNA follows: TGTGCCAGCAGCTTAGAAACAGGGAGGAGCTACACCTTC. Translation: CASSLETGRSYTF.

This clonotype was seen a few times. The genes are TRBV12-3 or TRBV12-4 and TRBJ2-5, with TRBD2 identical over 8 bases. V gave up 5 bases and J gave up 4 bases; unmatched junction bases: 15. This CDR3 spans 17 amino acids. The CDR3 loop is CASSPTPPAGARETQYF. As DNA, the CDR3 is TGTGCCAGCAGTCCCACACCCCCAGCGGGGGCACGAGAGACCCAGTACTTC.

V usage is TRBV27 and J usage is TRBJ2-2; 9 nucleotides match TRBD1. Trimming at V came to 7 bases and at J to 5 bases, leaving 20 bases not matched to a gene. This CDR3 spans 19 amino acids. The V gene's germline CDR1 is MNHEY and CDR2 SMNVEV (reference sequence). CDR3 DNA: TGTGCCAGCACAATCCCTCGTTTATCCCGGGACAGGGATACCGGGGAGCTGTTTTTT. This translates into CASTIPRLSRDRDTGELFF.

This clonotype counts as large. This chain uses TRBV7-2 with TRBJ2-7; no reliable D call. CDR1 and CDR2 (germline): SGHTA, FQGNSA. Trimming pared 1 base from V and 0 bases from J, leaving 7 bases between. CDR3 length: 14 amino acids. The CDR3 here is CASSLGLSSYEQYF. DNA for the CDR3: TGTGCCAGCAGCTTAGGACTGAGCTCCTACGAGCAGTACTTC.

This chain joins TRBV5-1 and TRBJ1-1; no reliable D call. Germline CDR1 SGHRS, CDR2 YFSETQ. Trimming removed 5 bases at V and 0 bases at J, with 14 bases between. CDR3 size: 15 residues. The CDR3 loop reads CASRPPGTMNTEAFF. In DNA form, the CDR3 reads TGCGCCAGCAGACCCCCCGGTACCATGAACACTGAAGCTTTCTTT.

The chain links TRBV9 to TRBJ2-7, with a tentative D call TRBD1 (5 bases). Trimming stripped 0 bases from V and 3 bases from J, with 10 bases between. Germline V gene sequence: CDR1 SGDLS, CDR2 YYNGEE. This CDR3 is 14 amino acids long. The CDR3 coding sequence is TGTGCCAGCAGCGTAGCAGACAGTTACTACGAGCAGTACTTC. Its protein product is CASSVADSYYEQYF.

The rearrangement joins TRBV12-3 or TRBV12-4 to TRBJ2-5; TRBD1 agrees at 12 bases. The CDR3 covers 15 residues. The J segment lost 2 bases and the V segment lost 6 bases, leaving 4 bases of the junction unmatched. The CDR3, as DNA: TGTGCCAGCAGGTGGGGACAGGGGGCTCAAGAGACCCAGTACTTC. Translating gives CASRWGQGAQETQYF.